Listed below are T cell receptor beta chains from one sample, sequenced in a study of response to subunit inactivated influenza vaccine. Via MiXCR, TCRdb re-called the RT-PCR reads, giving one row per CDR3 protein. The table shows around 600,000 distinct CDR3 sequences, with approximately 11% occurring only once. These data also featured in a second study, about T cells expressing NK-cell markers.

The sample in question was PBMCs from blood, obtained on the day of vaccination. These receptors came from a man in his fifties who received an inactivated influenza vaccine. The CDR3 runs from the conserved cysteine through the conserved F or W. Each record gives: V gene, clone size, J gene, D gene, CDR3 DNA, CDR3 protein. A D gene is named only where the DNA matches it firmly. Only some rows state a clone size, as once, few, many or a class for expanded clones.

TRBV6-5	many	TRBJ1-2	-	TGTGCCAGCAGTTCACTCCAGGCCGTAGGGGGCTATGGCTACACCTTC	CASSSLQAVGGYGYTF
TRBV5-1	many	TRBJ1-1	-	TGCGCCAGCAGCTTAGCCCCCTGGGTTACTGAAGCTTTCTTT	CASSLAPWVTEAFF
TRBV6-5	few	TRBJ1-3	-	TGTGCCAGCAGTTATGAGGGGGGCTCTGGAAACACCATATATTTT	CASSYEGGSGNTIYF
TRBV5-1	-	TRBJ2-3	TRBD1	TGCGCCAGCAGCCCCAATACCGGGACAGGGTCCGCGGATACGCAGTATTTT	CASSPNTGTGSADTQYF
TRBV6-1	-	TRBJ2-5	TRBD2	TGTGCCAGCACCGAGGGAGGGTTGGAGACCCAGTACTTC	CASTEGGLETQYF
TRBV5-5	-	TRBJ2-5	TRBD1	TGTGCCAGCAGCATTGGACAGGCCGGTCGGACCCAGTACTTC	CASSIGQAGRTQYF
TRBV28	few	TRBJ2-3	-	TGTGCCAGCAGTTCCCCGGGGGGCCATACGCAGTATTTT	CASSSPGGHTQYF
TRBV5-6	-	TRBJ2-3	TRBD2	TGTGCCAGCAGCGATAGCGGGGGGGCTAATACGCAGTATTTT	CASSDSGGANTQYF
TRBV20-1	few	TRBJ1-4	TRBD1	TGCAGTGCTCGACAGGGTGTGACTAATGAAAAACTGTTTTTT	CSARQGVTNEKLFF
TRBV5-1	-	TRBJ2-5	-	TGCGCCAGCAGGGGACCCAACCAAGAGCCCCAGTACTTC	CASRGPNQEPQYF
TRBV12-3/TRBV12-4	few	TRBJ2-1	TRBD2	TGTGCCAGCAGTTTGGGACTAGCGGGATTTTCCTACAATGAGCAGTTCTTC	CASSLGLAGFSYNEQFF
TRBV9	few	TRBJ2-2	-	TGTGCCAGCAGCGTAGTACCAGGAACGAACACCGGGGAGCTGTTTTTT	CASSVVPGTNTGELFF
TRBV6-2/TRBV6-3	many	TRBJ2-2	TRBD1	TGTGCCAGCAGTTACTTACGGGACAGGGTGGTAACCACCGGGGAGCTGTTTTTT	CASSYLRDRVVTTGELFF
TRBV12-3/TRBV12-4	-	TRBJ2-3	TRBD2	TGTGCCAGCAGTCAGGTGACTAGCGGGGACACAGATACGCAGTATTTT	CASSQVTSGDTDTQYF
TRBV20-1	-	TRBJ2-5	TRBD2	TGCAGTGCTAGTCACGGGGGGTTCTCTGAGACCCAGTACTTC	CSASHGGFSETQYF
TRBV5-5	-	TRBJ2-7	-	TGTGCCAGCAGCAAGGGAGACTACGAGCAGTACTTC	CASSKGDYEQYF
TRBV7-3	-	TRBJ1-5	-	TGTGCCAGCAGCTTAGAGGTGGGACAGCCCCAGCATTTT	CASSLEVGQPQHF
TRBV15	-	TRBJ1-2	-	TGTGCCACCAGCAGAGTGAATAGGGGAGGCTATGGCTACACCTTC	CATSRVNRGGYGYTF
TRBV6-2/TRBV6-3	few	TRBJ1-1	-	TGTGCCAGCAGTCACGTTGGCGGGGCGAACACTGAAGCTTTCTTT	CASSHVGGANTEAFF
TRBV5-1	few	TRBJ2-7	TRBD1	TGCGCCAGCAGCCCTACAGGGGGCTCGGTCATTCCCCGTCAGTACTTC	CASSPTGGSVIPRQYF
TRBV19	-	TRBJ1-6	-	TGTGCCAGTAGTATTCTGGGCCTTTCGGATTCACCCCTCCACTTT	CASSILGLSDSPLHF
TRBV18	-	TRBJ2-1	-	TGTGCCAGCTCACAAGGTTACGTGATAGTGAATGAGCAGTTCTTC	CASSQGYVIVNEQFF
TRBV29-1	-	TRBJ2-5	-	TGCAGCGTTTTACGTGGGGGGCAGTCCCAAGAGACCCAGTACTTC	CSVLRGGQSQETQYF
TRBV5-1	many	TRBJ2-2	TRBD2	TGCGCCAGCAGCCGAACTAGCGGGGGCACCGGGGAGCTGTTTTTT	CASSRTSGGTGELFF
TRBV28	-	TRBJ2-4	TRBD2	TGTGCCAGCAGTCCCCGTAGCGGGAGACGGAACATTCAGTACTTC	CASSPRSGRRNIQYF
TRBV20-1	few	TRBJ1-2	TRBD1	TGCAGTGCTAGAGGACTTAAGGAAACAGGGGGCGTGAACTATGGCTACACCTTC	CSARGLKETGGVNYGYTF
TRBV7-2	-	TRBJ2-7	TRBD2	TGTGCCAGCAGGATAGCGGGGGGGACGGTCTACGAGCAGTACTTC	CASRIAGGTVYEQYF
TRBV6-1	many	TRBJ2-1	-	TGTGCCAGCAGGGGCCGAGGGGGGGTTTTCAATGAGCAGTTCTTC	CASRGRGGVFNEQFF
TRBV9	few	TRBJ2-1	TRBD2	TGTGCCAGCAGCGTGGGACTAGCGGGACTACTCAATGAGCAGTTCTTC	CASSVGLAGLLNEQFF
TRBV21-1	-	TRBJ2-5	-	TGTGCCAGCAGCAAATGGGAGGATATGACAGGGAAAGAGACCCAGTACTTC	CASSKWEDMTGKETQYF
TRBV12-3/TRBV12-4	many	TRBJ2-1	-	TGTGCCAGCAGTTTCGAGGATCTCAGGTGGAATGAGCAGTTCTTC	CASSFEDLRWNEQFF
TRBV7-9	-	TRBJ1-4	-	TGTGCCAGCAGCTTAGCCGGAGCAGTTAATGAAAAACTGTTTTTT	CASSLAGAVNEKLFF
TRBV7-2	-	TRBJ2-3	-	TGTGCCAGCACCAACCGAATAGGGTACTCGTCTGGGACGCAGTATTTT	CASTNRIGYSSGTQYF
TRBV4-2	few	TRBJ2-5	-	TGTGCCAGCAGCCAAGGGCAGGGGAGTGAGACCCAGTACTTC	CASSQGQGSETQYF
TRBV6-4	-	TRBJ1-5	-	TGTGCCAGCAGCACTCAACAGGGACAGCCCCAGCATTTT	CASSTQQGQPQHF
TRBV4-1	-	TRBJ1-2	TRBD1	TGCGCCAGCAGCAAACGGACAGGGTACCCTAACTATGGCTACACCTTC	CASSKRTGYPNYGYTF
TRBV7-2	-	TRBJ2-2	TRBD2	TGTGCCAGCAGGACCCTAGCGGGAGTGGTCGGGGAGCTGTTTTTT	CASRTLAGVVGELFF
TRBV5-8	few	TRBJ1-1	-	TGTGCCAGCAGCTTGGCCCAGGGGTACGCTGAAGCTTTCTTT	CASSLAQGYAEAFF